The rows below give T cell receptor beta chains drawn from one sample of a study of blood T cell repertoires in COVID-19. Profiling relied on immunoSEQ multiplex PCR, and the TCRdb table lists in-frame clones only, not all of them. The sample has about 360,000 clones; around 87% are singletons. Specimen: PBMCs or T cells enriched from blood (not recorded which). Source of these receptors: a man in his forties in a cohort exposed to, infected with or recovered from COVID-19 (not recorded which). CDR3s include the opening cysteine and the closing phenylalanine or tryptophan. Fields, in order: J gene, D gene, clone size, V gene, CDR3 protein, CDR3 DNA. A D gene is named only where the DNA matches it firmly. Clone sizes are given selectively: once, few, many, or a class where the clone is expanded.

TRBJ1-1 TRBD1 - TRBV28 CASKRQGGTEAFF TGTGCCAGCAAGAGACAGGGAGGCACTGAAGCTTTCTTT
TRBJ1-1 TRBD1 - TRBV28 CASVTGQGNTEAFF TGTGCCAGCGTCACTGGACAGGGGAACACTGAAGCTTTCTTT
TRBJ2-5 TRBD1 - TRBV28 CASSPGTGRETQYF TGTGCCAGCAGTCCCGGGACAGGGAGGGAGACCCAGTACTTC
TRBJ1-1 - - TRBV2 CASTWNTEAFF TGTGCCAGCACATGGAACACTGAAGCTTTCTTT
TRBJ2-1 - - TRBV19 CASKLGAGSYNEQFF TGTGCCAGTAAATTGGGGGCTGGGTCCTACAATGAGCAGTTCTTC
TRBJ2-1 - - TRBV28 CASSHQGEANEQFF TGTGCCAGCAGCCATCAGGGTGAGGCGAATGAGCAGTTCTTC
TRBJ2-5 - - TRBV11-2 CASSLRVGGVKTQYF TGTGCCAGCAGCTTGAGGGTAGGAGGGGTGAAGACCCAGTACTTC
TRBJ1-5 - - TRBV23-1 CASGYHGGTEGQPQHF TGCGCCAGCGGCTATCACGGAGGGACTGAGGGTCAGCCCCAGCATTTT
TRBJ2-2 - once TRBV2 CASNVPGRTGELFF TGTGCCAGCAATGTTCCAGGGAGGACCGGGGAGCTGTTTTTT
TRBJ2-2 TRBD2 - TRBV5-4 CASSYKGSGRADTGELFF TGTGCCAGCAGCTATAAGGGTAGCGGGAGGGCGGACACCGGGGAGCTGTTTTTT
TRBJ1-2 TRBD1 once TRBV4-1 CASSTRQGYHGYTF TGCGCCAGCAGTACTCGACAGGGGTACCATGGCTACACCTTC
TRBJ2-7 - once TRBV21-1 CASRDSALYEQYF TGTGCCAGCAGGGACAGCGCTCTTTACGAGCAGTACTTC
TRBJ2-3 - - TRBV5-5 CASSSPGQWLSTDTQYF TGTGCCAGCAGCTCCCCCGGACAGTGGCTAAGCACAGATACGCAGTATTTT
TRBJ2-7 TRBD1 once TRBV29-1 CSAPPGTDPYEQYF TGCAGCGCTCCCCCCGGGACAGATCCCTACGAGCAGTACTTC
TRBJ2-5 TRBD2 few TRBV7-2 CASSLAAGGGGETQYF TGTGCCAGCAGCTTAGCGGCGGGAGGGGGAGGAGAGACCCAGTACTTC
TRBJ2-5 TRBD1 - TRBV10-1 CASSDPSDRGRETQYF TGCGCCAGCAGTGACCCGTCAGACAGGGGGCGGGAGACCCAGTACTTC
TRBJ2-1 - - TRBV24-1 CATSDWGQGLWEQFF TGTGCCACCAGTGATTGGGGCCAGGGGCTGTGGGAGCAGTTCTTC
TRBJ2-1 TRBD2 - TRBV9 CASSVCKAPRERESYNEQFF TGTGCCAGCAGCGTCTGTAAGGCCCCTCGCGAGCGGGAGTCGTACAATGAGCAGTTCTTC
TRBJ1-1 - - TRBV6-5 CASTFYGNTEAFF TGTGCCAGCACCTTCTATGGTAACACTGAAGCTTTCTTT
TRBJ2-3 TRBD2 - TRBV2 CASSDQGPGLAGRDTQYF TGTGCCAGCAGTGATCAGGGGCCGGGACTAGCGGGTAGGGATACGCAGTATTTT
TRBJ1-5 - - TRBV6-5 CASRDTGSEQPQHF TGTGCCAGCAGAGACACAGGGTCTGAACAGCCCCAGCATTTT
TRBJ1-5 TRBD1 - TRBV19 CASSMETGVSNQPQHF TGTGCCAGTAGTATGGAGACAGGGGTCAGCAATCAGCCCCAGCATTTT
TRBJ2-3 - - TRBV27 CASSGSGSTDTQYF TGTGCCAGCAGTGGATCGGGTAGCACAGATACGCAGTATTTT
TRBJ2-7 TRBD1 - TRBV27 CASTRDSGEQYF TGTGCCAGCACCCGGGACAGCGGCGAGCAGTACTTC
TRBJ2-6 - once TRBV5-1 CASSVGPGTHSGANVLTF TGCGCCAGCAGCGTAGGACCCGGGACACACTCTGGGGCCAACGTCCTGACTTTC
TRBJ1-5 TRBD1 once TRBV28 CASSFGAGGAGQPQHF TGTGCCAGCAGTTTCGGGGCAGGGGGCGCAGGTCAGCCCCAGCATTTT
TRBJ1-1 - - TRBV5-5 CASSLTGGSNTEAFF TGTGCCAGCAGCTTGACCGGGGGGTCAAACACTGAAGCTTTCTTT
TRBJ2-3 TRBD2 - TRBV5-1 CASNSREVGADTQYF TGCGCCAGCAATAGTCGGGAGGTGGGGGCAGATACGCAGTATTTT
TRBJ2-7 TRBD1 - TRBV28 CASSSPGTGVYEQYF TGTGCCAGCAGTTCTCCCGGGACAGGAGTCTACGAGCAGTACTTC
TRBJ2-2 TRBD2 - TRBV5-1 CASSRQREVTGELFF TGCGCCAGCAGCCGACAACGGGAGGTCACCGGGGAGCTGTTTTTT
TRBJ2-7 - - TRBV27 CASSGKWRGEQYF TGTGCCAGCAGTGGCAAATGGAGGGGCGAGCAGTACTTC
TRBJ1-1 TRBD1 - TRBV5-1 CASSKGQGTQRTEAFF TGCGCCAGCAGCAAAGGACAGGGGACACAGAGGACTGAAGCTTTCTTT
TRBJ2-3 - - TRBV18 CASSPRAQEIKGTQYF TGTGCCAGCTCACCCAGGGCCCAGGAGATTAAGGGTACGCAGTATTTT
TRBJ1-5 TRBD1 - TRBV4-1 CASSQDWVGRGKGQPQHF TGCGCCAGCAGCCAAGATTGGGTGGGCAGGGGGAAGGGTCAGCCCCAGCATTTT
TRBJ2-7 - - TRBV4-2 CASSQDEEGISTYEQYF TGTGCCAGCAGCCAAGATGAGGAGGGGATTTCGACCTACGAGCAGTACTTC
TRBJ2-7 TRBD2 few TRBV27 CASSPRTSGAYEQYF TGTGCCAGCAGTCCTCGGACTAGCGGGGCCTACGAGCAGTACTTC
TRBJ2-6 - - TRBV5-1 CASSGGPASEGANVLTF TGCGCCAGCAGCGGAGGACCGGCCTCAGAAGGGGCCAACGTCCTGACTTTC
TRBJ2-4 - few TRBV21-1 CASSLYGTSGTGTKNIQYF TGTGCCAGCAGCCTCTACGGGACTAGCGGGACCGGGACCAAAAACATTCAGTACTTC
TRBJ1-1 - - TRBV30 CAWSLGGGNTEAFF TGTGCCTGGAGCCTAGGGGGGGGGAACACTGAAGCTTTCTTT
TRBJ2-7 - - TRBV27 CASRFESATYEQYF TGTGCCAGCAGATTTGAGTCAGCGACCTACGAGCAGTACTTC
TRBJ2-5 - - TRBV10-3 CAISETGQETQYF TGTGCCATCAGTGAGACAGGCCAAGAGACCCAGTACTTC
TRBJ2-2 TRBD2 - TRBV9 CASSSVAGEVTGELFF TGTGCCAGCAGCTCCGTAGCGGGAGAGGTAACCGGGGAGCTGTTTTTT
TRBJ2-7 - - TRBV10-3 CAIKGGPSYEQYF TGTGCCATCAAAGGCGGGCCGTCCTACGAGCAGTACTTC
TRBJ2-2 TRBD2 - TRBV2 CASSGPPAGRALTGELFF TGTGCCAGCAGTGGACCGCCTGCGGGGAGGGCGCTCACCGGGGAGCTGTTTTTT
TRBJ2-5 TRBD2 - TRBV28 CASSFRGLAGAETQYF TGTGCCAGCAGTTTCCGAGGACTAGCGGGAGCAGAGACCCAGTACTTC
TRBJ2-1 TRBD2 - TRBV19 CASRQTSANNEQFF TGTGCCAGTAGGCAGACTAGCGCAAACAATGAGCAGTTCTTC
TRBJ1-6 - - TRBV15 CATSGLFGSSYNSPLHF TGTGCCACCAGCGGCCTCTTCGGGAGCTCCTATAATTCACCCCTCCACTTT
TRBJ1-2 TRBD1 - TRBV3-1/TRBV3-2 CASSQTGTGGFGYTF TGTGCCAGCAGCCAAACCGGGACAGGGGGCTTTGGCTACACCTTC
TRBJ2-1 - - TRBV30 CAWNLGTRINEQFF TGTGCCTGGAACCTCGGGACTCGGATTAATGAGCAGTTCTTC
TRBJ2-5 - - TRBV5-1 CASSWQGTGHQETQYF TGCGCCAGCAGCTGGCAGGGGACGGGCCACCAAGAGACCCAGTACTTC
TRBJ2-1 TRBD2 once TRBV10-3 CAISDASGSHYNEQFF TGTGCCATCAGTGACGCTAGCGGAAGTCATTACAATGAGCAGTTCTTC
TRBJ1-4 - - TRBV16 CASSQLRAGDEKLFF TGTGCCAGCAGCCAATTGCGGGCAGGGGATGAAAAACTGTTTTTT
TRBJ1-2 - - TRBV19 CASSWGHSLNYGYTF TGTGCCAGTAGTTGGGGACATTCCTTAAACTATGGCTACACCTTC
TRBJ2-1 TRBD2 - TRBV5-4 CASSTGTSGRNEQFF TGTGCCAGCAGCACCGGGACTAGCGGGCGCAATGAGCAGTTCTTC
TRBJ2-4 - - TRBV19 CASSGAIYGKNIQYF TGTGCCAGTAGTGGGGCTATCTACGGCAAAAACATTCAGTACTTC